This section outlines one TCR beta chain sequence together with its context. Its cognate antigen has yet to be identified. Per-base quality was not reported, and no clone a single base away is much larger than it. Taken from cysteine to phenylalanine, the CDR3 has 15 residues. Of all the DNA, just the CDR3 is kept, 45 bases in frame from base 1. CDR1 SGHRS and CDR2 YFSETQ are derived from the germline V gene. Here V drops 3 bases and J drops 1 base, and the junction holds 6 bases not matched to any gene. Receptors were amplified or captured by PCR. Sequenced on an Illumina HiSeq 2500. Unique molecular identifiers were incorporated into TCR beta cDNA libraries to reduce PCR and sequencing biases. Every 1 to 10 million input T cells yielded approximately 500,000 cDNA molecules, meaning each molecule approximated one T cell. The patient libraries were prepared and sequenced using the same protocol as the earlier healthy control dataset. Samples belonging to the same batch were prepared together, multiplexed and sequenced on a shared HiSeq lane. The original pipeline was this. Raw barcoded reads were processed with MIGEC, discarding single-read molecular identifier groups before consensus assembly and CDR3 extraction. Clonotype tables were post-analysed with VDJtools, normalizing diversity by down-sampling all datasets to the smallest sample size. Repertoire overlap clustering matched CDR3 amino acid but not nucleotide sequences to correct batch-related cross-sample contamination. The public reads were reprocessed in TCRdb via fastp at Q25 and MiXCR, keeping in-frame beta chains. Every CDR3 protein is listed once, alongside the most common genes and DNA of its rows. The V and J calls were not made by the authors but by TCRdb's processing. The sample has about 430,000 distinct CDR3 sequences on record, about 39% of them singletons. The top ten clones comprise around 8% of the sample.

This entry is derived from a study of post-analysis software for immune sequencing data (dated by TCRdb to the mid-2010s). Study-wide context: The recorded disease courses included relapsing-remitting, secondary progressive and progressive-relapsing multiple sclerosis, and some patients had no subtype annotation. The patient repertoires were compared against 10 to 12 previously published healthy control repertoires obtained from donors aged roughly 6 to 25 years. A subset of samples was prepared in parallel using single-end sample barcoding, then pooled and co-amplified after Illumina adapter ligation.

To demonstrate the VDJtools post-analysis software, TCR beta repertoires were profiled from the peripheral blood of roughly 12 young patients with multiple sclerosis. The patients with multiple sclerosis were children and adolescents between roughly 6 and 15 years of age. Overall results and qualifications from the work: Significantly lower normalized Chao1 diversity was found in multiple sclerosis patients than in controls, suggesting substantial peripheral T-cell clonal expansion. The control group was slightly older than the multiple sclerosis patient group. When samples were clustered directly using the F measure, samples prepared in the same batch co-clustered strongly, which prompted a batch-effect correction. Patients showed significantly higher frequencies than controls for a handful of TRBV segments, among them TRBV5-6, TRBV5-1 and TRBV20-1.

This TCR derives from a girl aged 2-10 years with multiple sclerosis. The rearranged segments are TRBV5-1 and TRBJ1-1, with 7 bases matching TRBD1. Input material: blood. The encoded CDR3 is CASSSRQGPNTEAFF. The DNA reads TGCGCCAGCAGCTCGAGACAGGGTCCGAACACTGAAGCTTTCTTT.